What follows are 29 T cell receptor beta chains derived from one specimen sequenced in a study of blood T cell repertoires in COVID-19. Sequenced by immunoSEQ multiplex PCR; TCRdb stores in-frame clones only, minus some. The sample holds more than 150,000 clones, approximately 78% seen once. Source material: peripheral blood. The source of these receptors is a woman aged 80 or over with active or convalescent COVID-19.

The chain uses TRBV3-1 (or the pseudogene TRBV3-2) and TRBJ1-2; a weak D match, TRBD1 (5 bases). Per germline, CDR1 LGHDT and CDR2 YNNKEL (reference sequence). Trimming cost V 1 base and J 4 bases, with 13 bases left between them. The CDR3 is 15 residues long. The CDR3 protein is CASSQGAGRPYGYTF. CDR3 nucleotide sequence: TGTGCCAGCAGCCAAGGTGCAGGGAGGCCCTATGGCTACACCTTC.

This clone was observed a handful of times. This sequence joins TRBV13 and TRBJ2-7; D perhaps matches TRBD2 (5 bases). This CDR3 is built from 12 residues. V dropped 3 bases and J dropped 7 bases, with 10 bases sitting between them. Germline-derived CDR1 and CDR2 are PRHDT and FYEKMQ (reference sequence). CDR3 sequence (DNA): TGTGCCAGCAGCTTTGGTGGCGGGGAGCAGTACTTC. It translates to CASSFGGGEQYF.

The chain combines TRBV19 with TRBJ1-1; 7 nucleotides align to TRBD1. V lost 4 bases to trimming and J lost 5 bases; unmatched junction nucleotides: 10. The V gene's germline CDR1 is LNHDA and CDR2 SQIVND (reference sequence). The CDR3 has 15 residues. CDR3 sequence (DNA): TGTGCCAGTAGTAGGAGGGCGCAGGGGGTTACTGAAGCTTTCTTT. Its protein product is CASSRRAQGVTEAFF.

The V gene is TRBV4-1, the J gene TRBJ1-2; D gene uncertain. The V gene's germline CDR1 is MGHRA and CDR2 YSYEKL. This CDR3 is built from 15 residues. V lost 1 base and J 5 bases, leaving 14 bases between the germline ends. CDR3 in amino acids: CASSQGPSPGYGYTF. The CDR3 nucleotides are TGCGCCAGCAGCCAAGGACCATCCCCAGGATATGGCTACACCTTC.

CDR3 sequence reads: CSVEDVQGWGNTIYF. CDR3 DNA sequence: TGCAGCGTTGAAGATGTCCAGGGGTGGGGAAACACCATATATTTT. This chain links TRBV29-1 with TRBJ1-3, with a weak D call TRBD1 (6 bases). The CDR3 is 15 residues long. V was pared by 0 bases and J by 4 bases, with 13 bases between. Germline values: CDR1 SQVTM, CDR2 ANQGSEA.

This clone came up once. V usage is TRBV6-5 and J usage is TRBJ1-1; 8 nucleotides match TRBD1. Losses at the gene ends were 8 bases for V and 1 base for J; bases not matched to a gene: 3. This CDR3 contains 13 residues. CDR1 and CDR2 from the germline V gene are MNHEY and SVGAGI. CDR3 loop: CASRDRGNTEAFF. The CDR3 DNA reads as TGTGCCAGCCGAGACAGGGGGAACACTGAAGCTTTCTTT.

This chain links TRBV28 with TRBJ2-1; D is perhaps TRBD2 (6 bases). Germline CDR1 MDHEN, CDR2 SYDVKM. The CDR3 extends over 12 amino acids. V lost 5 bases and J 12 bases, leaving 14 bases between the germline ends. The CDR3 reads CASSIAPGVQFF. Here the CDR3 DNA reads TGTGCCAGCAGTATAGCACCGGGGGTGCAGTTCTTC.

This clone has just a few counts. The CDR3 DNA reads as TGTGCCAGCAGGGTAGAGGGGGCTCGGAGCAATCAGCCCCAGCATTTT. Its protein is CASRVEGARSNQPQHF. This chain connects TRBV28 to TRBJ1-5; 7 nucleotides agree with TRBD1. The trim removed 6 bases at V and 1 base at J, leaving 9 bases unmatched. CDR1 is MDHEN and CDR2 is SYDVKM in the germline V gene. This CDR3 contains 16 residues.

The chain couples TRBV6-2 or TRBV6-3 to TRBJ2-7, with D perhaps TRBD1 (6 bases). The V end was cut by 4 bases, the J end by 5 bases, with 24 bases between. The length of the CDR3 is 17 residues. The germline V gene encodes CDR1 MNHEY and CDR2 SVGEGT. CDR3 sequence (DNA): TGTGCCAGCAGTTCCATAAACAGGGTTCCGAGGGGAAACGAGCAGTACTTC. It is translated as CASSSINRVPRGNEQYF.

This sequence joins TRBV19 and TRBJ2-7, with TRBD1 identical over 9 bases. The CDR3 extends over 13 amino acids. Germline V lookup: CDR1 LNHDA, CDR2 SQIVND (reference sequence). The trim removed 9 bases at V and 7 bases at J, leaving 10 bases unmatched. The CDR3 is CASNERTGEEQYF. As DNA, the CDR3 is TGTGCCAGCAACGAGCGGACAGGGGAAGAGCAGTACTTC.

This chain joins TRBV4-1 and TRBJ2-7, with 9 bases aligning to TRBD2. From germline, CDR1 is MGHRA and CDR2 YSYEKL. With V trimmed by 1 base and J by 3 bases, 7 bases remained unmatched. The CDR3 consists of 16 residues. The chain's CDR3 is CASSQGASGEYYEQYF. CDR3 DNA: TGCGCCAGCAGCCAAGGGGCTAGCGGGGAGTACTACGAGCAGTACTTC.

The chain recombines TRBV4-3 with TRBJ2-3; no clear D gene. The CDR3 length is 16 residues. The V and J ends lost 1 base and 2 bases respectively, with 13 bases between them. CDR1 and CDR2 from the germline V gene are LGHNA and YSLEER. This CDR3 is CASSQGLVSSTDTQYF. CDR3 coding DNA: TGCGCCAGCAGCCAAGGATTAGTCTCCTCCACAGATACGCAGTATTTT.

The chain carries TRBV28 and TRBJ1-1, with 9 positions matching TRBD1. The CDR3 is made up of 16 amino acids. From germline, CDR1 is MDHEN and CDR2 SYDVKM. With 5 bases clipped from V and 5 bases from J, the junction kept 12 bases outside the gene matches. This CDR3 is CASSNSGTGSRTEAFF. In DNA form, the CDR3 reads TGTGCCAGCAGTAATTCCGGGACAGGGAGTCGGACTGAAGCTTTCTTT. Together with reference TRBV28 and TRBJ1-1, the CDR3 gives the full variable domain: DVKVTQSSRYLVKRTGEKVFLECVQDMDHENMFWYRQDPGLGLRLIYFSYDVKMKEKGDIPEGYSVSREKKERFSLILESASTNQTSMYLCASSNSGTGSRTEAFFGQGTRLTVV.

The chain links TRBV6-1 to TRBJ2-1, with D perhaps matching TRBD2 (6 bases). CDR3 length: 14 amino acids. V lost 1 base and J 8 bases, leaving 12 bases between the germline ends. Germline V gene data show CDR1 as MNHNS and CDR2 as SASEGT. Here the CDR3 DNA reads TGTGCCAGCAGTGAAGGATCGGGGGTAGATGAGCAGTTCTTC. This gives the protein CASSEGSGVDEQFF.

The chain links TRBV6-5 to TRBJ1-1; the match to TRBD1 covers 9 bases. CDR3 length: 15 residues. Germline CDR1 and CDR2: MNHEY and SVGAGI. V was clipped by 6 bases and J by 2 bases; unmatched bases: 7. The CDR3 region is CASRWDRVINTEAFF. The CDR3 nucleotides are TGTGCCAGCAGATGGGACAGGGTAATTAACACTGAAGCTTTCTTT.

The chain joins TRBV28 to TRBJ1-2, with TRBD1 matching 7 bases. This CDR3 is 15 amino acids long. The junction had 8 bases not matched to a gene; V was cut back by 6 bases and J by 1 base. Germline CDR1 and CDR2: MDHEN and SYDVKM. CDR3 in DNA: TGTGCCAGCAGACGCGGGACAGTAAATAACTATGGCTACACCTTC. It is translated as CASRRGTVNNYGYTF.

The gene calls are TRBV5-1 and TRBJ2-7; 12 nucleotides line up with TRBD1. Germline CDR1 SGHRS, CDR2 YFSETQ. The CDR3 is 15 amino acids. With 1 base clipped from V and 6 bases from J, the junction kept 5 bases outside the gene matches. This CDR3 reads CASSLTGQGASEQYF. The CDR3 nucleotides read TGCGCCAGCAGCTTGACGGGACAGGGGGCAAGCGAGCAGTACTTC.

This chain uses TRBV28 with TRBJ1-4; no reliable D call. V lost 3 bases and J lost 10, with 12 bases in between. The CDR3 spans 13 residues. Germline assignment: CDR1 MDHEN and CDR2 SYDVKM. Written as DNA, the CDR3 is TGTGCCAGCAGTTTTTCTCGTTCGGGAAAACTGTTTTTT. Translated: CASSFSRSGKLFF.

The chain carries TRBV28 and TRBJ1-2; TRBD1 agrees at 9 bases. The CDR3 spans 14 residues. The germline V gene encodes CDR1 MDHEN and CDR2 SYDVKM. J lost 5 bases, V lost 2 bases, and 3 bases had no gene match. The CDR3: CASSLTGGYYGYTF. The CDR3 bases are TGTGCCAGCAGTTTAACAGGGGGCTATTATGGCTACACCTTC.

The chain links TRBV15 to TRBJ2-7, with D possibly matching TRBD2 (5 bases). Germline loops: CDR1 LNHNV, CDR2 YYDKDF (reference sequence). The germline V and J ends were trimmed by 1 base and 4 bases, with 8 bases remaining between them. This CDR3 is built from 13 residues. The CDR3 loop is CATSRGRGYEQYF. Here the CDR3 DNA reads TGTGCCACCAGCAGAGGACGGGGTTACGAGCAGTACTTC.

This clone was counted once. V usage is TRBV7-9 and J usage is TRBJ2-7; TRBD1 might be the D (6 bases). Trimming shortened V by 2 bases and J by 2 bases, and 10 bases separated the two germline ends. This CDR3 is built from 14 residues. Germline CDR1 reads SEHNR; CDR2 reads FQNEAQ (reference sequence). CDR3 in amino acids: CASSLTRTAYEQYF. The CDR3 coding sequence is TGTGCCAGCAGCTTAACTCGGACAGCCTACGAGCAGTACTTC.

The chain uses TRBV28 and TRBJ1-4; no firm D call. The germline V and J ends were trimmed by 3 bases and 5 bases, with 10 bases remaining between them. Germline CDR1 MDHEN, CDR2 SYDVKM. The CDR3 contains 14 residues. The CDR3 DNA is TGTGCCAGCAGTTTTTCCTGGGCGAATGAAAAACTGTTTTTT. Residues: CASSFSWANEKLFF.

The chain joins TRBV11-1 to TRBJ2-7, with D unclear. Germline-derived CDR1 and CDR2 are SGHAT and FQDESV (reference sequence). The CDR3 has 16 amino acids. The ends were cut back, 3 bases at V and 2 bases at J, with 17 bases in the middle. The CDR3 loop is CASSFVGWARTYEQYF. CDR3 in DNA: TGTGCCAGCAGCTTTGTAGGCTGGGCGCGTACCTACGAGCAGTACTTC.

The chain recombines TRBV21-1 with TRBJ2-1; TRBD2, the D gene given by the table, was not confirmed from the DNA. TRBV21-1 is a listed pseudogene. There are 14 residues in the CDR3. The CDR3 is CASKTGTSANEQFF. CDR3 DNA sequence: TGTGCCAGCAAAACCGGGACTAGCGCCAATGAGCAGTTCTTC.

This clone appeared a few times. Distinct nucleotide sequences in the sample also encode this CDR3. CDR3: CASSLGQFNQPQHF. CDR3 bases: TGTGCCAGCAGTTTGGGACAGTTCAATCAGCCCCAGCATTTT. V usage is TRBV28 and J usage is TRBJ1-5; 7 bases line up with TRBD1. Germline-derived CDR1 and CDR2 are MDHEN and SYDVKM. J gave up 3 bases and V 3 bases, and 2 bases lay outside the gene matches. This CDR3 region has 14 residues.

The rearrangement joins TRBV27 to TRBJ2-7, with 12 bases fitting TRBD2. The CDR3 spans 15 residues. V was pared by 4 bases and J by 3 bases, with 4 bases of the junction left unmatched. Germline V gene sequence: CDR1 MNHEY, CDR2 SMNVEV (reference sequence). DNA of the CDR3: TGTGCCAGCAGTTCAACTAGCGGGGGGTACTACGAGCAGTACTTC. Its translation is CASSSTSGGYYEQYF.

V and J are TRBV5-4 and TRBJ2-7, with TRBD1 matching over 10 bases. CDR1 is SGHNT, CDR2 YYREEE, per germline (reference sequence). V shed 3 bases and J 3 bases; nucleotides not matched to a gene: 3. The CDR3 length is 14 residues. This CDR3 reads CASSYWTGGYEQYF. Here the CDR3 DNA reads TGTGCCAGCAGCTACTGGACAGGGGGCTACGAGCAGTACTTC.

The chain is built from TRBV4-1 and TRBJ2-1, with 8 bases fitting TRBD1. Germline V CDR1 and CDR2: MGHRA, YSYEKL. V shed 4 bases, J shed 5 bases, and the junction held 4 bases outside the gene matches. The CDR3 length is 14 residues. The CDR3 here is CASSPWTGNNEQFF. DNA of the CDR3: TGCGCCAGCAGCCCCTGGACAGGGAACAATGAGCAGTTCTTC.

V gene TRBV19 combines with J gene TRBJ2-2; D is uncertain. The CDR3 is 16 amino acids. Germline V gives CDR1 LNHDA, CDR2 SQIVND (reference sequence). The V end was cut by 7 bases, the J end by 0 bases, with 15 bases between. This chain's CDR3 is CASNPDWFANTGELFF. DNA for the CDR3: TGTGCCAGTAACCCAGACTGGTTCGCGAACACCGGGGAGCTGTTTTTT.